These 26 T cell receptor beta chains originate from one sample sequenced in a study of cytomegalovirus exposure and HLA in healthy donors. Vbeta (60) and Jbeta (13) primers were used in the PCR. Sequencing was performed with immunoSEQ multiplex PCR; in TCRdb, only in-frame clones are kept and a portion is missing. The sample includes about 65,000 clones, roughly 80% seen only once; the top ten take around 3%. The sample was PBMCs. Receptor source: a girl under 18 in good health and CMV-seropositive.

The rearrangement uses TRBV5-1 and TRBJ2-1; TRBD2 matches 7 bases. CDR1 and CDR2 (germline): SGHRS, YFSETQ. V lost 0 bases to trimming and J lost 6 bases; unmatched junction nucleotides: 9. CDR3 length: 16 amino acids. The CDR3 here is CASSLVGSGRINEQFF. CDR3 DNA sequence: TGCGCCAGCAGCTTGGTTGGTAGCGGGCGGATCAATGAGCAGTTCTTC.

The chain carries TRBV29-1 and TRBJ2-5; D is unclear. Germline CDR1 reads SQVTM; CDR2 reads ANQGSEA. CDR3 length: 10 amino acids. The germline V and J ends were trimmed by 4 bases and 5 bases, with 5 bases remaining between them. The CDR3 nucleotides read TGCAGCGTTGTCTCGGAGACCCAGTACTTC. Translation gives CSVVSETQYF.

CDR3 residues: CASSLRPTGSEGGPQHF. The CDR3 DNA sequence: TGCGCCAGCAGCTTGCGCCCGACAGGGAGCGAGGGGGGGCCCCAGCATTTT. The chain links TRBV5-1 to TRBJ1-5, with TRBD1 matching 7 bases. Germline CDR1 SGHRS, CDR2 YFSETQ. The CDR3 is 17 residues long. The V gene end was trimmed by 1 base and the J gene end by 9 bases; junction bases not matched to a gene: 16.

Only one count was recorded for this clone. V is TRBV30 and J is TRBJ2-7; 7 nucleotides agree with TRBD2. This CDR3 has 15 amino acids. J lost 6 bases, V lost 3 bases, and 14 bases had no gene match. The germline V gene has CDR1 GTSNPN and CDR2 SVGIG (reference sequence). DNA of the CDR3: TGTGCCTGGAGCTCCCTTCGACTAGCTGGGGGCGAGCAGTACTTC. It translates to CAWSSLRLAGGEQYF.

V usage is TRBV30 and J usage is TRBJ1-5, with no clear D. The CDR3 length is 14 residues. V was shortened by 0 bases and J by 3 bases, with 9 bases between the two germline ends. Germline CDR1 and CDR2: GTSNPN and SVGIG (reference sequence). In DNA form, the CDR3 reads TGTGCCTGGAGTGTTCTCCCTGTCAATCAGCCCCAGCATTTT. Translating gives CAWSVLPVNQPQHF.

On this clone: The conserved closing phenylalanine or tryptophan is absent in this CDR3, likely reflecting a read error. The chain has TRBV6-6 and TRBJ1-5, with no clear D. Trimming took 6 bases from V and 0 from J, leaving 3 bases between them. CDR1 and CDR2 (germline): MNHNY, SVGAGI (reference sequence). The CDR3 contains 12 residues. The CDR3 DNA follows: TGTGCCAGCAGGTATAGCAATCAGCCCCAGCATGTT. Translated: CASRYSNQPQHV.

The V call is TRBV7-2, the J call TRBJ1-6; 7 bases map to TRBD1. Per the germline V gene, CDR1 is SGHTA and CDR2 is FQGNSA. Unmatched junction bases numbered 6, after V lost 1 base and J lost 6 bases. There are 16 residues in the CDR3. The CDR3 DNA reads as TGTGCCAGCAGCTTAGAACCAGGGGGAGTTAATTCACCCCTCCACTTT. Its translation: CASSLEPGGVNSPLHF.

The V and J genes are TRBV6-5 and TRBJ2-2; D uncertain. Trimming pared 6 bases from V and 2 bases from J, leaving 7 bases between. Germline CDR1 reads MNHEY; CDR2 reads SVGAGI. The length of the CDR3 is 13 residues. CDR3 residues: CASSPPNTGELFF. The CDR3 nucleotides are TGTGCCAGCAGCCCCCCTAACACCGGGGAGCTGTTTTTT.

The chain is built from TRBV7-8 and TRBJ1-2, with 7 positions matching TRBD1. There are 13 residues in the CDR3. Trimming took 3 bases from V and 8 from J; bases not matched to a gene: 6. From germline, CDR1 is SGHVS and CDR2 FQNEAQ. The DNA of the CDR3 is TGTGCCAGCAGCTTTGAGGGGGCGCGGGGCTACACCTTC. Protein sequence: CASSFEGARGYTF.

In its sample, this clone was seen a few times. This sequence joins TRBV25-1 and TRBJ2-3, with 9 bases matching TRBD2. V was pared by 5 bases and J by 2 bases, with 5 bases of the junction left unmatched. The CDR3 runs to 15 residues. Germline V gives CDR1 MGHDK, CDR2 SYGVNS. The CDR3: CASSRGLAHTDTQYF. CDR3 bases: TGTGCCAGCAGTAGGGGACTAGCCCACACAGATACGCAGTATTTT.

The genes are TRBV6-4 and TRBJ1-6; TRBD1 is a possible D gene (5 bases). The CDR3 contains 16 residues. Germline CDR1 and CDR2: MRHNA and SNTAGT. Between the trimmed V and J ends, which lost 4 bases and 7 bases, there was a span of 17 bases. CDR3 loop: CASSVDGHLKNSPLHF. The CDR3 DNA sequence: TGTGCCAGCAGTGTTGACGGACATCTTAAGAATTCACCCCTCCACTTT.

The CDR3, as DNA: TGTGCCAGCAGTGAGGGGGGAAATTACAATGAGCAGTTCTTC. It specifies CASSEGGNYNEQFF. The chain is built from TRBV6-1 and TRBJ2-1; tentatively, D is TRBD2 (6 bases). V shed 3 bases and J shed 4 bases, with 10 bases lying between them. CDR1 and CDR2 (germline): MNHNS, SASEGT. The CDR3 totals 14 residues.

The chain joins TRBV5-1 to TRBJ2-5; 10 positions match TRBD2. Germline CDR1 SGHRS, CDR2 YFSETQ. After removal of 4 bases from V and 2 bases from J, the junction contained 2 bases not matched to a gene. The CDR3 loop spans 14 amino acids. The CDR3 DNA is TGCGCCAGCAGCGGTAGCGGGAGGCAAGAGACCCAGTACTTC. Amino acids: CASSGSGRQETQYF.

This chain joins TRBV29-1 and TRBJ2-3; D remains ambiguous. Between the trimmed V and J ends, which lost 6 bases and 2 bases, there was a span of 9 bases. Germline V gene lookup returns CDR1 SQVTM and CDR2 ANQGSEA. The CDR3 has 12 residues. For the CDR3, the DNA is TGCAGCGTCCTACTCCCCACAGATACGCAGTATTTT. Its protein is CSVLLPTDTQYF.

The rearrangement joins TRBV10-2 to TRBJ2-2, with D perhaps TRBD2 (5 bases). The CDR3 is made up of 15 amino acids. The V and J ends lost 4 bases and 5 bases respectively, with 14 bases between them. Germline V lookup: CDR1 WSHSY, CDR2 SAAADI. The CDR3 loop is CASSAGIRWTGELFF. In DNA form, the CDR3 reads TGCGCCAGCAGTGCCGGGATCCGGTGGACCGGGGAGCTGTTTTTT.

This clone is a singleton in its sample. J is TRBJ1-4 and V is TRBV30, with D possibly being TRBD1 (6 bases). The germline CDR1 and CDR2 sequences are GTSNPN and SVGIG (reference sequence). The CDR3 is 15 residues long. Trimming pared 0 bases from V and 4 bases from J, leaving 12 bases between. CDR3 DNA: TGTGCCTGGAGTGTACGTGACAGGCTTAATGAAAAACTGTTTTTT. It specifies CAWSVRDRLNEKLFF.

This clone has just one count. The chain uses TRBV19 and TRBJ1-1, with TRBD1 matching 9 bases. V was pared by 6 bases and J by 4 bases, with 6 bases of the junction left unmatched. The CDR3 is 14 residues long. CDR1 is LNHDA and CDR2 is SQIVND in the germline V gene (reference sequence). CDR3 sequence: CASSLQGAVTEAFF. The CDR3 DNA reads TGTGCCAGTAGCCTACAGGGGGCCGTCACTGAAGCTTTCTTT.

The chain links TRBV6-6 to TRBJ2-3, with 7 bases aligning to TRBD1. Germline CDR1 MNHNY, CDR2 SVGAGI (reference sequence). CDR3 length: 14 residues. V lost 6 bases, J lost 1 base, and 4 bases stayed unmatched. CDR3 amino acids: CASSSQGGTDTQYF. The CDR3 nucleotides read TGTGCCAGCAGCTCCCAGGGGGGCACAGATACGCAGTATTTT.

The CDR3 nucleotides are TGTGCCATCAGGTCACTACAGGGGGCAACTGAAGCTTTCTTT. Protein: CAIRSLQGATEAFF. V is TRBV10-3 and J is TRBJ1-1; 9 bases fit TRBD1. V trimming: 6 bases; J trimming: 5 bases; junction bases outside the gene matches: 7. Germline V CDR1 and CDR2: ENHRY, SYGVKD. The CDR3 sequence is 14 residues long.

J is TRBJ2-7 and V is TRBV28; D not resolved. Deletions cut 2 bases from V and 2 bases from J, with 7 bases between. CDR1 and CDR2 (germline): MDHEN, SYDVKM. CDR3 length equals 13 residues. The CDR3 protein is CASSLQATYEQYF. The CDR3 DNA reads TGTGCCAGCAGTTTACAGGCGACCTACGAGCAGTACTTC.

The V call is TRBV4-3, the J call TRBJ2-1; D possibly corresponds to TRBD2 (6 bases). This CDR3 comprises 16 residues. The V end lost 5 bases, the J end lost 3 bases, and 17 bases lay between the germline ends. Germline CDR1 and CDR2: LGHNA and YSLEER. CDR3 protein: CASSAQLAQDYNEQFF. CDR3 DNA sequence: TGCGCCAGCAGCGCGCAACTAGCTCAGGACTACAATGAGCAGTTCTTC.

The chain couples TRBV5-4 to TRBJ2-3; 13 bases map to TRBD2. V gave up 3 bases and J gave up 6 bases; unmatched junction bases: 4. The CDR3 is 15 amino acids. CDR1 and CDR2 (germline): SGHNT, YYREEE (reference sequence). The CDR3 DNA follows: TGTGCCAGCAGCTGGGGGACTAGCGGGACTGATACGCAGTATTTT. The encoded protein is CASSWGTSGTDTQYF.

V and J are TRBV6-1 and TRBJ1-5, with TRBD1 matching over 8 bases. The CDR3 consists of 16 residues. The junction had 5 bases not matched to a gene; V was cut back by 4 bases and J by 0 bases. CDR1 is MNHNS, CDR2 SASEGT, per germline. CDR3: CASSGGTGYSNQPQHF. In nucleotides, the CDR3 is TGTGCCAGCAGTGGCGGGACAGGATATAGCAATCAGCCCCAGCATTTT.

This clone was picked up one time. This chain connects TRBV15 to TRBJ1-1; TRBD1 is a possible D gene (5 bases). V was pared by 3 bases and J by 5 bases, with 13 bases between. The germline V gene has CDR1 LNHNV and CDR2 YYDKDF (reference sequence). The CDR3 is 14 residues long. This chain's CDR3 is CATSRAGPGTEAFF. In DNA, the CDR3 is TGTGCCACCAGCAGGGCGGGGCCGGGGACTGAAGCTTTCTTT.

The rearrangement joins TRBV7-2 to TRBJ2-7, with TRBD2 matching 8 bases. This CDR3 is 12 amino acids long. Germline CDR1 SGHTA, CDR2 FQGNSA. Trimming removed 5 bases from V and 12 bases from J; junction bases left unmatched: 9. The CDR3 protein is CASSRPAGVRYF. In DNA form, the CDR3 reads TGTGCCAGCAGCCGCCCAGCGGGAGTGAGGTACTTC. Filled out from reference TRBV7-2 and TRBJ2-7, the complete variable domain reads GAGVSQSPSNKVTEKGKDVELRCDPISGHTALYWYRQSLGQGLEFLIYFQGNSAPDKSGLPSDRFSAERTGGSVSTLTIQRTQQEDSAVYLCASSRPAGVRYFGPGTRLTVT.

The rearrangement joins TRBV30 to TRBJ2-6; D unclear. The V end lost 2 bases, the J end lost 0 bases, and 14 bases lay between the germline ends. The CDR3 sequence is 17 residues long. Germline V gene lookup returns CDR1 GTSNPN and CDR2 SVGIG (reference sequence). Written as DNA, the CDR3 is TGTGCCTGGAGTCCGAAGGCTGGAGCCTCTGGGGCCAACGTCCTGACTTTC. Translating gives CAWSPKAGASGANVLTF.